The clone carrying this TCR beta chain was counted many times. Amplification yielded TCR beta CDR3 regions, with RNA transcripts as the source. The HTBI primer set was used in a first-round RT-PCR of the TCR CDR3. TCRdb processed the multiplex PCR reads anew with MiXCR; each CDR3 protein has one entry. The profile shows about 520,000 distinct CDR3 sequences, approximately 25% of them singletons. The data were taken from a study of T cells in Graves' hyperthyroidism and ophthalmopathy. Trimming cost V 8 bases and J 2 bases; bases outside gene matches: 3. Germline V lookup: CDR1 MDHEN, CDR2 SYDVKM. The CDR3 has 13 residues.

The chain uses TRBV28 and TRBJ2-5; 9 bases map to TRBD1. The sequenced material came from blood. The sequence came from a woman in her 30s with Graves' ophthalmopathy. The CDR3 bases are TGTGCCAGCGTGGGACAGGGACAAGAGACCCAGTACTTC. It specifies CASVGQGQETQYF.